The next 18 T cell receptor beta chains were all read from a single sample in a study of CD8 T cells in Susac syndrome (dated by TCRdb to the late 2010s). Library preparation employed the immunoSEQ multiplex PCR assay. RNA was extracted with the RNeasy kit and about 0.45 to 1 ug was reverse transcribed using random hexamers. TCRdb took the public reads, trimmed them with fastp at Q25, ran MiXCR for clone calling and kept in-frame beta chains. Every entry covers one CDR3 protein and lists the most common genes and DNA from its rows. Within this sample are approximately 190,000 distinct CDR3 sequences, with approximately 96% of them counted one time only. The top ten clonotypes cover more than 0.08% of the sample. Sequences were obtained from CD4+ T cells from PBMCs. Receptor source: a human donor with Susac syndrome.

This clonotype was recorded a few times. CDR3 region: CSVEGSYEQYF. The CDR3 bases are TGCAGCGTTGAAGGGAGCTACGAGCAGTACTTC. The chain combines TRBV29-1 with TRBJ2-7; D call uncertain. Germline V lookup: CDR1 SQVTM, CDR2 ANQGSEA. V was shortened by 1 base and J by 3 bases, with 4 bases between the two germline ends. The CDR3 length is 11 residues.

The genes are TRBV29-1 and TRBJ1-1; tentatively, D is TRBD1 (5 bases). This CDR3 region has 11 residues. Germline values: CDR1 SQVTM, CDR2 ANQGSEA. Trimming removed 7 bases from V and 10 bases from J, with 16 bases in between. The DNA for the CDR3 is TGCAGCGCTTGGACGGTCGGGGGAGCTTTCTTT. Its protein product is CSAWTVGGAFF.

The chain combines TRBV18 with TRBJ1-1; D possibly corresponds to TRBD1 (6 bases). V was clipped by 6 bases and J by 4 bases, with 12 bases between them. Per germline, CDR1 KGHSH and CDR2 LQKENI. The CDR3 covers 13 residues. The CDR3 here is CASSLDSGTEAFF. Here the CDR3 DNA reads TGTGCCAGCTCCCTGGACAGCGGCACTGAAGCTTTCTTT.

V gene TRBV29-1 combines with J gene TRBJ1-1; tentative D call: TRBD1 (5 bases). The germline V gene has CDR1 SQVTM and CDR2 ANQGSEA. Trimming pared 6 bases from V and 6 bases from J, leaving 17 bases between. The CDR3 is made up of 13 amino acids. CDR3 nucleotide sequence: TGCAGCGTGCTCTTTCAGGGCGGCGCTGAAGCTTTCTTT. Protein sequence: CSVLFQGGAEAFF.

The chain couples TRBV14 to TRBJ2-3, with D perhaps matching TRBD1 (5 bases). Germline V gene sequence: CDR1 SGHDN, CDR2 FVKESK. CDR3 size: 13 residues. V was shortened by 0 bases and J by 9 bases, with 10 bases between the two germline ends. CDR3 amino acids: CASSQERGITQYF. For the CDR3, the DNA is TGTGCCAGCAGCCAAGAAAGGGGTATAACGCAGTATTTT. Complete variable domain (other parts from reference TRBV14 and TRBJ2-3): EAGVTQFPSHSVIEKGQTVTLRCDPISGHDNLYWYRRVMGKEIKFLLHFVKESKQDESGMPNNRFLAERTGGTYSTLKVQPAELEDSGVYFCASSQERGITQYFGPGTRLTVL.

The chain links TRBV20-1 to TRBJ2-3, with 15 bases identical to TRBD2. CDR3 length equals 19 residues. The germline gives CDR1 DFQATT, CDR2 SNEGSKA (reference sequence). J gave up 2 bases and V 6 bases, and 15 bases lay outside the gene matches. The CDR3 protein is CSATGLAGGPGKTTDTQYF. CDR3 coding DNA: TGCAGTGCAACTGGACTAGCGGGGGGGCCTGGGAAAACCACAGATACGCAGTATTTT.

The chain couples TRBV11-2 to TRBJ2-5; a weak D match, TRBD1 (7 bases). V was cut by 0 bases and J by 2 bases, with 10 bases left in between. CDR1 SGHAT and CDR2 FQNNGV come from the germline V gene. There are 15 residues in the CDR3. This chain's CDR3 is CASSLERGQQETQYF. The CDR3 DNA reads as TGTGCCAGCAGCTTAGAGCGGGGACAGCAAGAGACCCAGTACTTC.

J is TRBJ2-7 and V is TRBV15; weak D call: TRBD1 (6 bases). This CDR3 is built from 15 residues. The germline gives CDR1 LNHNV, CDR2 YYDKDF (reference sequence). Trimming removed 4 bases at V and 5 bases at J, with 18 bases between. CDR3 DNA: TGTGCCACCAGCAAACCAGGGGCCGCAATTGACGAGCAGTACTTC. Translation gives CATSKPGAAIDEQYF.

This clonotype showed up just once. The chain recombines TRBV27 with TRBJ2-3; TRBD2 might be the D (6 bases). V lost 4 bases and J lost 0, with 11 bases in between. Germline values: CDR1 MNHEY, CDR2 SMNVEV (reference sequence). CDR3 length: 15 amino acids. Written as DNA, the CDR3 is TGTGCCAGCAGTTGGGGGGACCGGAGCACAGATACGCAGTATTTT. This encodes CASSWGDRSTDTQYF.

The rearrangement uses TRBV30 and TRBJ2-1, with 11 positions matching TRBD2. Germline-derived CDR1 and CDR2 are GTSNPN and SVGIG (reference sequence). The CDR3 runs to 14 residues. The ends lost 5 bases at V and 5 bases at J; junction bases unmatched: 5. The CDR3 nucleotides read TGTGCCTGGGACTCTAGCGGGGGGAACAATGAGCAGTTCTTC. This translates into CAWDSSGGNNEQFF.

V is TRBV5-1 and J is TRBJ1-2; 7 bases are a match to TRBD1. In germline, CDR1 is SGHRS, CDR2 YFSETQ. The length of the CDR3 is 15 residues. V lost 3 bases and J lost 0; bases outside the gene matches: 5. The CDR3 DNA reads as TGCGCCAGCAGCTCCTGGACAGGTCCTAACTATGGCTACACCTTC. It specifies CASSSWTGPNYGYTF.

This chain links TRBV12-3 or TRBV12-4 with TRBJ1-6, with D unclear. The CDR3 is 13 residues long. The ends were cut back, 1 base at V and 11 bases at J, with 9 bases in the middle. The CDR3 here is CASSLEVGTPLHF. The CDR3 DNA follows: TGTGCCAGCAGTTTAGAGGTCGGAACACCCCTCCACTTT.

This chain connects TRBV11-2 to TRBJ2-6; D unresolved. CDR3 length: 14 residues. Trimming stripped 6 bases from V and 1 base from J, with 7 bases between. Germline CDR1 and CDR2: SGHAT and FQNNGV. The DNA for the CDR3 is TGTGCCAGCAGTGATTGGTCTGGGGCCAACGTCCTGACTTTC. Translated, it gives CASSDWSGANVLTF.

The V and J genes are TRBV6-5 and TRBJ2-7; possible D gene TRBD1, 5 bases. The germline CDR1 and CDR2 sequences are MNHEY and SVGAGI. The germline V and J ends were trimmed by 2 bases and 2 bases, with 13 bases remaining between them. CDR3 size: 15 residues. CDR3 coding DNA: TGTGCCAGCAGTTACGGGGCACCTTCCACCTACGAGCAGTACTTC. Protein product: CASSYGAPSTYEQYF.

This chain uses TRBV5-4 with TRBJ2-2, with D possibly being TRBD2 (6 bases). CDR1 and CDR2 from the germline V gene are SGHNT and YYREEE (reference sequence). The CDR3 is 15 residues long. Deletions cut 2 bases from V and 6 bases from J, with 14 bases between. As DNA, the CDR3 is TGTGCCAGCAGCTTAAAGACTAGGGCGGCCGGGGAGCTGTTTTTT. Its protein is CASSLKTRAAGELFF.

The V call is TRBV25-1, the J call TRBJ2-5; D call uncertain. This CDR3 is built from 12 residues. Trimming removed 2 bases at V and 9 bases at J, with 10 bases between. Germline values: CDR1 MGHDK, CDR2 SYGVNS. The CDR3 DNA follows: TGTGCCAGCAGTGAACCTTCTAGAGCCCAGTACTTC. Encoded protein: CASSEPSRAQYF.

This clonotype was seen a single time. The chain combines TRBV3-1 with TRBJ1-2; 7 bases are a match to TRBD1. The CDR3 length is 14 residues. Germline V gives CDR1 LGHDT, CDR2 YNNKEL (reference sequence). Losses at the gene ends were 0 bases for V and 10 bases for J; bases not matched to a gene: 8. In nucleotides, the CDR3 is TGTGCCAGCAGCCAAGATCGAGGGGGCCGCAACTACACCTTC. This gives the protein CASSQDRGGRNYTF. The whole variable domain, remainder taken from reference TRBV3-1 and TRBJ1-2, is DTAVSQTPKYLVTQMGNDKSIKCEQNLGHDTMYWYKQDSKKFLKIMFSYNNKELIINETVPNRFSPKSPDKAHLNLHINSLELGDSAVYFCASSQDRGGRNYTFGSGTRLTVV.

This chain joins TRBV25-1 and TRBJ2-1, with 9 bases lining up with TRBD2. The CDR3 has 15 amino acids. V lost 5 bases and J lost 9; bases outside the gene matches: 11. CDR1 and CDR2 (germline): MGHDK, SYGVNS. CDR3 bases: TGTGCCAGCAGTCCCACCGGGCTAGCGGGGCCTGAGCAGTTCTTC. Its translation: CASSPTGLAGPEQFF. Supplemented by reference TRBV25-1 and TRBJ2-1, the full variable domain reads EADIYQTPRYLVIGTGKKITLECSQTMGHDKMYWYQQDPGMELHLIHYSYGVNSTEKGDLSSESTVSRIRTEHFPLTLESARPSHTSQYLCASSPTGLAGPEQFFGPGTRLTVL.